This TCR beta chain was identified during a study of coeliac disease. Study background: Refractory type I patients had no gluten-free diet response for over 12 months. Without high-resolution HLA typing, biased TRBV7-2 usage was queried. General study findings and limits: Lamina propria and intraepithelial cell fractions may contain each other's cells. Largely private TRB repertoires meant most sequences were sample-unique.

The assay was immunoSEQ multiplex PCR, and TCRdb's table has in-frame clones only and misses some. Seen here are about 8,700 clones, over 60% observed once, and the top ten hold around 20%. In the case of this clone: Its cognate antigen is unknown.

V shed 6 bases, J shed 4 bases, and the junction held 11 bases outside the gene matches. The CDR3 covers 15 residues. Germline V gene sequence: CDR1 SQVTM, CDR2 ANQGSEA. The chain uses TRBV29-1 and TRBJ1-2; 10 bases match TRBD1. The origin of this receptor is a woman in her sixties or seventies with celiac disease. Material for sequencing was lamina propria lymphocytes from the gut. The CDR3 nucleotides are TGCAGCGTGGATCCCGGGACAGGGGTTCCCTATGGCTACACCTTC. It encodes CSVDPGTGVPYGYTF.